This TCR beta chain derives from a study of blood T cell repertoires in COVID-19. Study information: In each case, the material was cDNA or gDNA derived from T cells, B-cell-depleted T cells, or PBMCs.

This clone was detected a few times. In the original analysis: Using reference gene primer amplification, nucleated cell counts were estimated. The protocol was immunoSEQ multiplex PCR, while the TCRdb copy is restricted to in-frame clones and leaves out a portion. From that table come the V and J calls and clone size; the DNA was used to work out D and trimming. The table records around 150,000 clones, 85% of them present only once. The sequence derives from a human donor with acute or convalescent COVID-19. The donor label of this sample is uncertain. Sequencing input: peripheral blood.

The CDR3 is CASSYSPGRNEQFF. The CDR3 nucleotides read TGTGCCAGCAGTTACTCTCCAGGGCGCAATGAGCAGTTCTTC. The rearrangement uses TRBV6-5 and TRBJ2-1; D is perhaps TRBD1 (5 bases). CDR1 is MNHEY, CDR2 SVGAGI, per germline. Trimming removed 0 bases at V and 6 bases at J, with 9 bases between. The CDR3 is 14 amino acids.